The 20 T cell receptor beta chains presented below share a single source sample, sequenced in a study of identical twins. TCRdb processed the 5' RACE reads anew with MiXCR; each CDR3 protein has one entry. The sample yields roughly 500,000 distinct CDR3 sequences, 22% seen once. These data also formed part of another study, on T cells expressing NK-cell markers.

Sequencing used CD4+ T cells sorted from blood. Receptors were obtained from a woman between 18 and 30 years old in good health.

This clonotype occurred a few times. J is TRBJ2-5 and V is TRBV20-1; no reliable D call. Trimming took off 6 bases at V and 5 bases at J, with 13 bases between the two ends. The V gene's germline CDR1 is DFQATT and CDR2 SNEGSKA (reference sequence). There are 12 residues in the CDR3. In nucleotides, the CDR3 is TGCAGTGCCACGGCGGAGATGGAGACCCAGTACTTC. Its protein is CSATAEMETQYF.

The chain carries TRBV20-1 and TRBJ2-3; the D gene could be TRBD1 or TRBD2 (6 bases each). Germline CDR1 is DFQATT and CDR2 is SNEGSKA (reference sequence). Trimming shortened V by 2 bases and J by 3 bases, and 15 bases separated the two germline ends. The CDR3 extends over 15 amino acids. The CDR3: CSARQGGKMTDTQYF. In DNA, the CDR3 is TGCAGTGCTAGACAAGGGGGGAAAATGACAGATACGCAGTATTTT.

As to this clonotype: It may be a read error: a sequence one base away is much more abundant. The chain has TRBV4-3 and TRBJ2-1; 9 nucleotides line up with TRBD1. This CDR3 region has 13 residues. CDR1 is LGHNA and CDR2 is YSLEER in the germline V gene. CDR3: CASSRQGVGEQIF. The CDR3 DNA reads TGCGCCAGCAGCCGACAGGGGGTGGGTGAGCAGATCTTC.

Concerning this clonotype itself: A much more abundant neighbour one base away suggests this may be a read error. The V and J genes are TRBV10-3 and TRBJ2-7; D unclear. Germline CDR1 ENHRY, CDR2 SYGVKD. The CDR3 runs to 15 residues. The germline V and J ends were trimmed by 3 bases and 3 bases, with 15 bases remaining between them. The CDR3 DNA sequence: TGTGCCATCAGTGAAGCGATCCTAAAAATCTACGAGCAGTACTTC. Its protein product is CAISEAILKIYEQYF.

The V and J genes are TRBV7-9 and TRBJ1-1; D remains ambiguous. CDR3 length: 13 amino acids. In germline, CDR1 is SEHNR, CDR2 FQNEAQ (reference sequence). V was pared by 1 base and J by 9 bases, with 12 bases between. CDR3 bases: TGTGCCAGCAGCTTAGGAACAAAGGCCCAAGCTTTCTTT. It yields the protein CASSLGTKAQAFF.

The V call is TRBV6-1, the J call TRBJ1-2; 8 bases align to TRBD1. CDR3 length: 16 amino acids. Germline V gene data show CDR1 as MNHNS and CDR2 as SASEGT. V trimming: 4 bases; J trimming: 5 bases; junction bases outside the gene matches: 12. The CDR3 reads CASSVNPSGQGYGYTF. As DNA, the CDR3 is TGTGCCAGCAGTGTTAACCCCTCCGGACAGGGATATGGCTACACCTTC.

CDR3 nucleotide sequence: TGCAGCGTTGAAGGGCAGGGCCCCTTGGATACGCAGTATTTT. Its translation is CSVEGQGPLDTQYF. The gene calls are TRBV29-1 and TRBJ2-3; weak D call: TRBD1 (5 bases). CDR3 size: 14 residues. V was shortened by 1 base and J by 6 bases, with 14 bases between the two germline ends. Germline assignment: CDR1 SQVTM and CDR2 ANQGSEA.

This clonotype has only a few counts. The rearrangement joins TRBV5-5 to TRBJ1-1; 8 bases are shared with TRBD1. The CDR3 is 15 amino acids. V trimming: 4 bases; J trimming: 4 bases; junction bases outside the gene matches: 9. Per the germline V gene, CDR1 is SGHKS and CDR2 is YYEKEE (reference sequence). The CDR3 DNA sequence: TGTGCCAGCAGCCCAAAAAGAACAGGGGGCACTGAAGCTTTCTTT. Protein product: CASSPKRTGGTEAFF.

This clonotype was detected a few times. J is TRBJ1-1 and V is TRBV20-1; 7 bases match TRBD1. The CDR3 extends over 12 amino acids. CDR1 and CDR2 from the germline V gene are DFQATT and SNEGSKA (reference sequence). V shed 8 bases, J shed 3 bases, and the junction held 6 bases outside the gene matches. CDR3 loop: CSSPGQHTEAFF. CDR3 DNA sequence: TGCAGTTCACCGGGACAGCACACTGAAGCTTTCTTT.

The table lists this clonotype with a few counts. An end of the junction differs from the germline gene, which may be a read error. The V gene is TRBV7-7, the J gene TRBJ2-3, with D tentatively TRBD2 (5 bases). The length of the CDR3 is 13 residues. Germline CDR1 SSHAT, CDR2 FNYEAQ (reference sequence). For the CDR3, the DNA is TGTGCTAGCAGCCCCGGGGTCGCAGATACGCAGTATTTT. Its translation is CASSPGVADTQYF.

This clonotype was observed a handful of times. V and J are TRBV15 and TRBJ2-2; a weak D match, TRBD2 (7 bases). With 5 bases removed from V and 3 bases from J, the gap between germline ends came to 10 bases. Germline CDR1 LNHNV, CDR2 YYDKDF (reference sequence). The CDR3 runs 14 residues. CDR3 in DNA: TGTGCCACCAGCGGCGGGGGCCACACCGGGGAGCTGTTTTTT. Translation: CATSGGGHTGELFF.

This rearrangement joins TRBV3-1 to TRBJ2-1; 8 bases are shared with TRBD1. Germline V gene sequence: CDR1 LGHDT, CDR2 YNNKEL (reference sequence). CDR3 size: 15 residues. With V trimmed by 4 bases and J by 5 bases, 7 bases remained unmatched. The CDR3 DNA follows: TGTGCCAGCAGCCGCCGCCGGACAGGGAACAATGAGCAGTTCTTC. Protein sequence: CASSRRRTGNNEQFF.

This clonotype has more than one count but fewer than ten. The chain couples TRBV7-2 to TRBJ2-7; TRBD2 agrees at 7 bases. This CDR3 is 16 amino acids long. Germline V gives CDR1 SGHTA, CDR2 FQGNSA. With 5 bases clipped from V and 3 bases from J, the junction kept 13 bases outside the gene matches. As DNA, the CDR3 is TGTGCCAGCAGCGGGTTGGGAGGGACGGGGGGCTACGAGCAGTACTTC. Amino acid sequence: CASSGLGGTGGYEQYF.

This clonotype occurred a few times. The chain recombines TRBV18 with TRBJ1-1; no clear D. The germline V gene has CDR1 KGHSH and CDR2 LQKENI. Trimming took 4 bases from V and 8 from J, leaving 8 bases between them. The CDR3 loop spans 11 amino acids. For the CDR3, the DNA is TGTGCCAGCTCACGTTCTGACGAAGCTTTCTTT. Protein sequence: CASSRSDEAFF. The full variable domain, with the rest looked up from reference TRBV18 and TRBJ1-1, is NAGVMQNPRHLVRRRGQEARLRCSPMKGHSHVYWYRQLPEEGLKFMVYLQKENIIDESGMPKERFSAEFPKEGPSILRIQQVVRGDSAAYFCASSRSDEAFFGQGTRLTVV.

This clonotype came up a few times. The chain carries TRBV25-1 and TRBJ2-7; either TRBD1 or TRBD2 may supply D (5 bases each). The CDR3 runs to 13 residues. Germline V gives CDR1 MGHDK, CDR2 SYGVNS. The V end was cut by 2 bases, the J end by 7 bases, with 12 bases between. The CDR3 nucleotides read TGTGCCAGCAGTGAAGGGGGTGTGGGAGAGCAGTACTTC. This gives the protein CASSEGGVGEQYF.

The chain links TRBV5-6 to TRBJ1-2; D not resolved. CDR1 SGHDT and CDR2 YYEEEE come from the germline V gene. V gave up 4 bases and J gave up 8 bases, with 12 bases separating them. The CDR3 extends over 12 amino acids. The chain's CDR3 is CASSPRSGGYTF. CDR3 DNA sequence: TGTGCCAGCAGCCCTAGATCTGGAGGCTACACCTTC.

There are a few counts of this clonotype. V and J are TRBV5-1 and TRBJ1-6; D not certain. CDR1 is SGHRS and CDR2 is YFSETQ in the germline V gene. The CDR3 consists of 15 residues. The V and J ends lost 2 bases and 7 bases respectively, with 13 bases between them. CDR3 sequence reads: CASSFRGEANSPLHF. DNA for the CDR3: TGCGCCAGCAGCTTCCGCGGGGAAGCCAATTCACCCCTCCACTTT.

The V call is TRBV18, the J call TRBJ2-7; tentatively, D is TRBD2 (6 bases). CDR1 is KGHSH, CDR2 LQKENI, per germline. Trimming removed 3 bases at V and 5 bases at J, with 17 bases between. The CDR3 covers 15 residues. CDR3 loop: CASSPPLGGKDEQYF. The DNA for the CDR3 is TGTGCCAGCTCACCCCCGTTGGGGGGAAAGGACGAGCAGTACTTC.

This clonotype came up a few times. The chain joins TRBV24-1 to TRBJ2-3, with 8 bases identical to TRBD1. V was clipped by 9 bases and J by 3 bases; unmatched bases: 4. This CDR3 is 13 amino acids long. From germline, CDR1 is KGHDR and CDR2 SFDVKD. Written as DNA, the CDR3 is TGTGCCACCGAGGGACAGGAGACAGATACGCAGTATTTT. It specifies CATEGQETDTQYF.

This clonotype has more than one count but fewer than ten. The chain employs TRBV20-1 and TRBJ1-2, with D unclear. Germline CDR1 DFQATT, CDR2 SNEGSKA (reference sequence). This CDR3 is 12 amino acids long. The ends were cut back, 1 base at V and 8 bases at J, with 11 bases in the middle. This CDR3 reads CSARVPNQGYTF. CDR3 bases: TGCAGTGCTAGAGTCCCGAACCAGGGCTACACCTTC.